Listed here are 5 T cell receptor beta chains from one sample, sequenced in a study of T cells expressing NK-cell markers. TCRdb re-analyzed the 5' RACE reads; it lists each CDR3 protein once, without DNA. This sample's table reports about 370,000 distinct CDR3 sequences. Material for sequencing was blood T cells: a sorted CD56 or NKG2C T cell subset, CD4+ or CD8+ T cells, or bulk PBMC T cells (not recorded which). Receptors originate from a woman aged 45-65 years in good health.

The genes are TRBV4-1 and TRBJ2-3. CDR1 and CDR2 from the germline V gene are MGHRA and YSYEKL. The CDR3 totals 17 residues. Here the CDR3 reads CASSQESWTYDTDTQYF.

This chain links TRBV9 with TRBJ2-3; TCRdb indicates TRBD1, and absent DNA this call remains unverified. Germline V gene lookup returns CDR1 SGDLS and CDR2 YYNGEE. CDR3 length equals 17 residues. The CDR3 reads CASSVVGGLTSTDTQYF.

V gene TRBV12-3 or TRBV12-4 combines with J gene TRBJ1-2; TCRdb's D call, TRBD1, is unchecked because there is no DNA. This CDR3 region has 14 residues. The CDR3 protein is CASSLRSQNYGYTF.

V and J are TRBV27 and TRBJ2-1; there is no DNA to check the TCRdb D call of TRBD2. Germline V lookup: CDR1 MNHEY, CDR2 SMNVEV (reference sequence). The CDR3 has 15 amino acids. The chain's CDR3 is CASSLGFGGEDEQFF.

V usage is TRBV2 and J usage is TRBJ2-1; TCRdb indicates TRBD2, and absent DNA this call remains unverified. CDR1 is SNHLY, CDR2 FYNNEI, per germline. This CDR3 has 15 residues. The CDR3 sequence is CASSEGASGYNEQFF.